These 30 T cell receptor beta chains share one sample of origin, sequenced in a study of shared clonotypes between healthy human individuals. The repertoire was sequenced with immunoSEQ multiplex PCR; TCRdb's copy has only in-frame clones and lacks some. The table includes roughly 320,000 clones, roughly 84% detected once. Sequenced sample: memory CD8+ T cells sorted from blood. Sample subset: CD45RO+ cells pooled with CCR7-negative TemRA cells. The receptors were sampled from a man aged 18 to 35 in good health.

The chain links TRBV15 to TRBJ2-2; D is perhaps TRBD1 (6 bases). Germline assignment: CDR1 LNHNV and CDR2 YYDKDF (reference sequence). This CDR3 comprises 14 residues. Trimming stripped 1 base from V and 10 bases from J, with 13 bases between. The CDR3 here is CATSRVSGASELFF. The CDR3 coding sequence is TGTGCCACCAGCAGAGTCTCAGGGGCGTCGGAGCTGTTTTTT.

The V call is TRBV7-9, the J call TRBJ1-2; TRBD1 might be the D (5 bases). The germline gives CDR1 SEHNR, CDR2 FQNEAQ (reference sequence). Trimming pared 1 base from V and 7 bases from J, leaving 16 bases between. The CDR3 consists of 15 residues. CDR3 residues: CASSLGGEGSGGYTF. The CDR3 coding sequence is TGTGCCAGCAGCTTAGGGGGCGAAGGATCTGGTGGCTACACCTTC. The variable domain in full, completed from reference TRBV7-9 and TRBJ1-2, reads DTGVSQNPRHKITKRGQNVTFRCDPISEHNRLYWYRQTLGQGPEFLTYFQNEAQLEKSRLLSDRFSAERPKGSFSTLEIQRTEQGDSAMYLCASSLGGEGSGGYTFGSGTRLTVV.

CDR3 sequence: CASSSGLAGAYEQYF. As DNA, the CDR3 is TGTGCCAGCAGCTCTGGACTAGCGGGGGCCTACGAGCAGTACTTC. The chain employs TRBV5-6 and TRBJ2-7; 13 bases line up with TRBD2. V shed 3 bases, J shed 2 bases, and the junction held 2 bases outside the gene matches. Germline assignment: CDR1 SGHDT and CDR2 YYEEEE. The CDR3 length is 15 residues.

This rearrangement joins TRBV28 to TRBJ2-2, with TRBD1 matching 9 bases. The germline V gene encodes CDR1 MDHEN and CDR2 SYDVKM. V lost 3 bases to trimming and J lost 1 base; unmatched junction nucleotides: 12. The CDR3 is made up of 19 amino acids. This chain's CDR3 is CASSFSPGTGIWNTGELFF. CDR3 coding DNA: TGTGCCAGCAGTTTCTCCCCCGGGACAGGGATTTGGAACACCGGGGAGCTGTTTTTT. Looking up the rest from reference TRBV28 and TRBJ2-2 gives the full variable domain: DVKVTQSSRYLVKRTGEKVFLECVQDMDHENMFWYRQDPGLGLRLIYFSYDVKMKEKGDIPEGYSVSREKKERFSLILESASTNQTSMYLCASSFSPGTGIWNTGELFFGEGSRLTVL.

The chain links TRBV27 to TRBJ1-2; D is undetermined. Deletions cut 0 bases from V and 3 bases from J, with 11 bases between. The CDR3 has 15 amino acids. Germline V gene lookup returns CDR1 MNHEY and CDR2 SMNVEV (reference sequence). The CDR3 spells CASSLSFGNHYGYTF. In DNA, the CDR3 is TGTGCCAGCAGTTTATCGTTCGGGAATCACTATGGCTACACCTTC.

The chain recombines TRBV5-6 with TRBJ1-6; D is possibly TRBD1 (5 bases). This CDR3 is built from 15 residues. CDR1 SGHDT and CDR2 YYEEEE come from the germline V gene. The V end was cut by 2 bases, the J end by 8 bases, with 14 bases between. CDR3 DNA sequence: TGTGCCAGCAGCTTCGGGGGTCTTTGGTATTCACCCCTCCACTTT. The encoded protein is CASSFGGLWYSPLHF.

This rearrangement joins TRBV19 to TRBJ1-3, with 9 bases identical to TRBD1. Germline V lookup: CDR1 LNHDA, CDR2 SQIVND (reference sequence). This CDR3 contains 15 residues. V lost 7 bases, J lost 1 base, and 5 bases stayed unmatched. The CDR3 DNA follows: TGTGCCAGTACCGGGACAGGGTCATCTGGAAACACCATATATTTT. It encodes CASTGTGSSGNTIYF.

This clone showed up many times. This same CDR3 is encoded by further DNA sequences in the sample. The chain couples TRBV7-9 to TRBJ2-1, with unresolved D. Per germline, CDR1 SEHNR and CDR2 FQNEAQ (reference sequence). V was clipped by 2 bases and J by 7 bases, with 3 bases between them. This CDR3 comprises 11 residues. The CDR3, as DNA: TGTGCCAGCAGCTTAAATAATGAGCAGTTCTTC. Protein sequence: CASSLNNEQFF.

This rearrangement joins TRBV11-3 to TRBJ2-1; D is possibly TRBD2 (6 bases). Trimming removed 5 bases at V and 6 bases at J, with 20 bases between. Germline V gene lookup returns CDR1 SGHNT and CDR2 YENEEA. The length of the CDR3 is 16 residues. The CDR3 region has the DNA TGTGCCAGCAGCCCCCCCGGGACGGCGGGAACCAATGAGCAGTTCTTC. Encoded protein: CASSPPGTAGTNEQFF.

The V call is TRBV15, the J call TRBJ2-7; D is tentatively TRBD1 or TRBD2 (6 bases each). The V end was cut by 0 bases, the J end by 0 bases, with 12 bases between. CDR1 and CDR2 (germline): LNHNV, YYDKDF (reference sequence). The CDR3 sequence is 16 residues long. This CDR3 reads CATSRDGGLSSYEQYF. DNA for the CDR3: TGTGCCACCAGCAGAGACGGGGGCCTTAGCTCCTACGAGCAGTACTTC.

The chain combines TRBV2 with TRBJ2-7; 9 nucleotides agree with TRBD1. Germline loops: CDR1 SNHLY, CDR2 FYNNEI. CDR3 size: 15 residues. J lost 2 bases, V lost 10 bases, and 12 bases had no gene match. The CDR3 reads CATEPRDRVPYEQYF. CDR3 bases: TGTGCCACCGAGCCCCGGGACAGGGTCCCCTACGAGCAGTACTTC.

The V call is TRBV7-9, the J call TRBJ2-5; D could derive from TRBD1 or TRBD2 (6 bases each). Germline CDR1 reads SEHNR; CDR2 reads FQNEAQ (reference sequence). Between the trimmed V and J ends, which lost 3 bases and 4 bases, there was a span of 12 bases. There are 14 residues in the CDR3. CDR3 bases: TGTGCCAGCAGCTTGATGGGGGGCGGAGAGACCCAGTACTTC. Its translation is CASSLMGGGETQYF. Full variable domain (missing parts from reference TRBV7-9 and TRBJ2-5): DTGVSQNPRHKITKRGQNVTFRCDPISEHNRLYWYRQTLGQGPEFLTYFQNEAQLEKSRLLSDRFSAERPKGSFSTLEIQRTEQGDSAMYLCASSLMGGGETQYFGPGTRLLVL.

The chain links TRBV9 to TRBJ1-6; no firm D call. The CDR3 has 16 residues. Deletions cut 0 bases from V and 8 bases from J, with 15 bases between. CDR1 SGDLS and CDR2 YYNGEE come from the germline V gene. The CDR3 coding sequence is TGTGCCAGCAGCGTAGGACTCTCGGTAAGAGATTCACCCCTCCACTTT. This encodes CASSVGLSVRDSPLHF.

This clone has just a few counts. The rearrangement links TRBV5-1 to TRBJ2-7; D call uncertain. This CDR3 has 13 amino acids. The V end was cut by 2 bases, the J end by 3 bases, with 9 bases between. The germline CDR1 and CDR2 sequences are SGHRS and YFSETQ. The CDR3 protein is CASSFGASYEQYF. For the CDR3, the DNA is TGCGCCAGCAGCTTCGGTGCAAGCTACGAGCAGTACTTC.

V and J are TRBV11-2 and TRBJ2-3; D is ambiguous. V was cut by 5 bases and J by 1 base, with 7 bases left in between. Germline V gene sequence: CDR1 SGHAT, CDR2 FQNNGV. CDR3 length: 13 amino acids. CDR3: CASSRRRTDTQYF. In nucleotides, the CDR3 is TGTGCCAGCAGCCGACGGCGCACAGATACGCAGTATTTT.

The J gene is TRBJ1-5, the V gene TRBV7-9; no reliable D call. With 2 bases removed from V and 4 bases from J, the gap between germline ends came to 3 bases. The CDR3 runs 12 residues. Germline lookup yields CDR1 SEHNR and CDR2 FQNEAQ (reference sequence). CDR3 protein: CASSLTNQPQHF. DNA for the CDR3: TGTGCCAGCAGCTTAACAAATCAGCCCCAGCATTTT.

The table lists this clone with a count of one. The V call is TRBV28, the J call TRBJ2-7; D may be TRBD2 (6 bases). Trimming removed 6 bases from V and 0 bases from J, with 27 bases in between. Germline V CDR1 and CDR2: MDHEN, SYDVKM. CDR3 length: 19 amino acids. CDR3 sequence (DNA): TGTGCCAGCAGCCAAAAAGGCTTCACTAGCTACCGTGCCTCCTACGAGCAGTACTTC. Protein product: CASSQKGFTSYRASYEQYF.

The chain uses TRBV5-1 and TRBJ2-7; 8 bases fit TRBD1. The germline V gene has CDR1 SGHRS and CDR2 YFSETQ. This CDR3 is built from 16 residues. Unmatched junction bases numbered 10, after V lost 1 base and J lost 4 bases. CDR3 coding DNA: TGCGCCAGCAGCTTGTGGGGCAGGGGGCGTAGGTACGAGCAGTACTTC. As protein: CASSLWGRGRRYEQYF.

The CDR3 reads CASSKVGLRGYTF. CDR3 in DNA: TGTGCCAGCAGTAAAGTTGGACTTCGGGGCTACACCTTC. The rearrangement uses TRBV11-2 and TRBJ1-2, with no clear D. The CDR3 is 13 residues long. The germline CDR1 and CDR2 sequences are SGHAT and FQNNGV. Trimming removed 6 bases from V and 8 bases from J, with 16 bases in between.

V usage is TRBV4-1 and J usage is TRBJ2-7; TRBD2 might be the D (5 bases). This CDR3 spans 15 amino acids. V dropped 5 bases and J dropped 3 bases, with 17 bases sitting between them. Germline CDR1 and CDR2: MGHRA and YSYEKL. Here the CDR3 reads CASSDSISGDYEQYF. The DNA for the CDR3 is TGCGCCAGCAGCGACTCGATCAGCGGAGACTACGAGCAGTACTTC.

This chain joins TRBV7-6 and TRBJ1-1, with 9 bases fitting TRBD1. The CDR3 contains 14 residues. The germline V gene encodes CDR1 SGHVS and CDR2 FNYEAQ. After removal of 5 bases from V and 1 base from J, the junction contained 2 bases not matched to a gene. This chain's CDR3 is CASSPDRGNTEAFF. The CDR3 coding sequence is TGTGCCAGCAGCCCGGACAGGGGGAACACTGAAGCTTTCTTT.

The CDR3 DNA is TGCAGCGTTGATGGACTAGCGGGAGAGACCCAGTACTTC. It yields the protein CSVDGLAGETQYF. The rearrangement joins TRBV29-1 to TRBJ2-5; 11 bases align to TRBD2. The ends lost 3 bases at V and 4 bases at J; junction bases unmatched: 1. Germline assignment: CDR1 SQVTM and CDR2 ANQGSEA. The CDR3 totals 13 residues.

V is TRBV25-1 and J is TRBJ1-3; 10 bases line up with TRBD1. With 4 bases clipped from V and 4 bases from J, the junction kept 10 bases outside the gene matches. The CDR3 contains 17 residues. CDR1 is MGHDK, CDR2 SYGVNS, per germline. CDR3 sequence: CASSGETGGCSGNTIYF. The CDR3 DNA is TGTGCCAGCAGTGGCGAGACAGGGGGCTGTTCCGGAAACACCATATATTTT.

The chain joins TRBV5-1 to TRBJ2-5; D ambiguous. Trimming removed 0 bases from V and 1 base from J, with 4 bases in between. Looked up from germline, CDR1 is SGHRS and CDR2 is YFSETQ. This CDR3 spans 13 amino acids. The CDR3 nucleotides are TGCGCCAGCAGCTTGGCCCTCCAAGAGACCCAGTACTTC. This sequence encodes CASSLALQETQYF.

The chain is built from TRBV7-2 and TRBJ2-2, with 8 bases that match TRBD1. CDR1 and CDR2 from the germline V gene are SGHTA and FQGNSA. The CDR3 sequence is 17 residues long. The junction had 6 bases not matched to a gene; V was cut back by 0 bases and J by 3 bases. The CDR3 region is CASSLARTGTYTGELFF. CDR3 bases: TGTGCCAGCAGCTTAGCGCGGACAGGGACTTACACCGGGGAGCTGTTTTTT.

This clone was counted between two and nine times. The chain has TRBV5-1 and TRBJ2-1; D is unclear. CDR3 length: 13 amino acids. Germline values: CDR1 SGHRS, CDR2 YFSETQ. V dropped 0 bases and J dropped 5 bases, with 6 bases sitting between them. The CDR3 sequence: CASSLVLDNEQFF. CDR3 in DNA: TGCGCCAGCAGCTTGGTCCTAGACAATGAGCAGTTCTTC.

The V gene is TRBV6-5, the J gene TRBJ2-5, with TRBD1 identical over 8 bases. V shed 2 bases, J shed 2 bases, and the junction held 1 base outside the gene matches. The CDR3 length is 14 residues. Germline CDR1 is MNHEY and CDR2 is SVGAGI. CDR3 region: CASSYGQGQETQYF. As DNA, the CDR3 is TGTGCCAGCAGTTACGGACAGGGTCAAGAGACCCAGTACTTC.

The CDR3 region has the DNA TGTGCCAGCAGCTTAGCGGCCGGTGGAGACTATGGCTACACCTTC. Translating it yields CASSLAAGGDYGYTF. The chain combines TRBV7-9 with TRBJ1-2, with no clear D. Trimming shortened V by 0 bases and J by 3 bases, and 11 bases separated the two germline ends. This CDR3 has 15 amino acids. CDR1 is SEHNR, CDR2 FQNEAQ, per germline (reference sequence).

This clone was detected many times. The chain recombines TRBV27 with TRBJ2-3; 7 bases are shared with TRBD1. The CDR3 contains 12 residues. J lost 10 bases, V lost 4 bases, and 5 bases had no gene match. The V gene's germline CDR1 is MNHEY and CDR2 SMNVEV (reference sequence). The CDR3 nucleotides are TGTGCCAGCAGTTATGACAGGGTGGCGCAGTATTTT. Its translation is CASSYDRVAQYF.

The chain uses TRBV10-3 and TRBJ1-1; D unresolved. V was shortened by 4 bases and J by 1 base, with 19 bases between the two germline ends. CDR1 and CDR2 from the germline V gene are ENHRY and SYGVKD. CDR3 length: 17 residues. Here the CDR3 reads CAISAREGNSANTEAFF. CDR3 coding DNA: TGTGCCATCAGTGCCCGGGAGGGTAACAGCGCGAACACTGAAGCTTTCTTT.